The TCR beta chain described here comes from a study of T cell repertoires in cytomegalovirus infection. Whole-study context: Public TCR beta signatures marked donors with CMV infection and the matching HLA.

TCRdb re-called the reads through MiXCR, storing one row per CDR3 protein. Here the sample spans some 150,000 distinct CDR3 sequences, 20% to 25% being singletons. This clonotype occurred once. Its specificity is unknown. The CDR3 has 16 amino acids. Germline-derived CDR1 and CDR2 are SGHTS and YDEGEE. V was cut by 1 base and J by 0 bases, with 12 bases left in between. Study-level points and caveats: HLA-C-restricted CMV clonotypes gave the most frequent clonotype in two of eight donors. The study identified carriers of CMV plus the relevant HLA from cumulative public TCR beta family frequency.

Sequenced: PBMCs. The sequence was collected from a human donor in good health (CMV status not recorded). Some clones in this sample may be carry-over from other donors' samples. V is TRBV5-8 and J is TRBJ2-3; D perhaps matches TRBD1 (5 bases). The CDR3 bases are TGTGCCAGCAGCTTGAAAACAGGACCTAGCACAGATACGCAGTATTTT. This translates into CASSLKTGPSTDTQYF. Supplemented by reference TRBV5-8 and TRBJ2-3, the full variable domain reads EAGVTQSPTHLIKTRGQQATLRCSPISGHTSVYWYQQALGLGLQFLLWYDEGEERNRGNFPPRFSGRQFPNYSSELNVNALELEDSALYLCASSLKTGPSTDTQYFGPGTRLTVL.